The 31 T cell receptor beta chains given below trace back to one sample, sequenced in a study of T cells after yellow fever vaccination. One entry per CDR3 protein results from TCRdb running MiXCR on the 5' RACE reads. The sample consists of about 310,000 distinct CDR3 sequences, around 3.6% of them appearing once. Material: PBMCs, obtained on the day of the yellow fever booster vaccination. The receptors come from a man aged 18 to 29 who received the YFV17D yellow fever vaccine.

This chain links TRBV5-1 with TRBJ1-1, with D possibly being TRBD1 (6 bases). The V end lost 0 bases, the J end lost 0 bases, and 9 bases lay between the germline ends. Germline assignment: CDR1 SGHRS and CDR2 YFSETQ. This CDR3 is 15 amino acids long. This CDR3 is CASSLGTALNTEAFF. The CDR3 coding sequence is TGCGCCAGCAGCTTGGGGACAGCCCTGAACACTGAAGCTTTCTTT.

Ten or more counts support this clonotype. The chain uses TRBV20-1 and TRBJ2-7; D gene ambiguous. Per the germline V gene, CDR1 is DFQATT and CDR2 is SNEGSKA (reference sequence). The CDR3 is 8 residues long. The CDR3 DNA is TGCAGGGCCTACGAGCAGTACGTC. Translated, it gives CRAYEQYV.

This clonotype was seen more than once but under ten times. V is TRBV18 and J is TRBJ2-2; TRBD2 matches at 8 bases. Trimming at V came to 3 bases and at J to 5 bases, leaving 11 bases not matched to a gene. The CDR3 runs 17 residues. Germline V gene data show CDR1 as KGHSH and CDR2 as LQKENI. In nucleotides, the CDR3 is TGTGCCAGCTCACCCCCGACGGCGATAGCGGGGACCGGGGAGCTGTTTTTT. This codes for CASSPPTAIAGTGELFF. Supplemented by reference TRBV18 and TRBJ2-2, the full variable domain reads NAGVMQNPRHLVRRRGQEARLRCSPMKGHSHVYWYRQLPEEGLKFMVYLQKENIIDESGMPKERFSAEFPKEGPSILRIQQVVRGDSAAYFCASSPPTAIAGTGELFFGEGSRLTVL.

This clonotype was counted at least ten times. This sequence joins TRBV12-3 or TRBV12-4 and TRBJ1-3; possible D gene TRBD1, 6 bases. The CDR3 runs 14 residues. V dropped 5 bases and J dropped 4 bases, with 12 bases sitting between them. The CDR3 loop is CASSPTGHGNTIYF. The CDR3 region has the DNA TGTGCCAGCAGTCCAACGGGACACGGAAACACCATATATTTT.

This clonotype was seen many times. This sequence joins TRBV12-3 or TRBV12-4 and TRBJ2-3, with unresolved D. There are 13 residues in the CDR3. Deletions cut 2 bases from V and 8 bases from J, with 11 bases between. The CDR3: CASSLNLMGTQYF. The CDR3, as DNA: TGTGCCAGCAGTTTAAATCTTATGGGTACGCAGTATTTT.

V is TRBV5-1 and J is TRBJ2-5; TRBD2 aligns across 9 bases. The V gene end was trimmed by 0 bases and the J gene end by 1 base; junction bases not matched to a gene: 10. CDR3 length: 18 residues. Germline CDR1 reads SGHRS; CDR2 reads YFSETQ. This CDR3 is CASSLVPAGGGSQETQYF. CDR3 in DNA: TGCGCCAGCAGCTTGGTTCCAGCGGGGGGAGGAAGCCAAGAGACCCAGTACTTC.

The table lists this clonotype with many counts. J is TRBJ2-2 and V is TRBV7-2; 9 nucleotides match TRBD1. This CDR3 comprises 16 residues. V lost 0 bases to trimming and J lost 6 bases; unmatched junction nucleotides: 5. The germline V gene has CDR1 SGHTA and CDR2 FQGNSA. In DNA form, the CDR3 reads TGTGCCAGCAGCTTAGCCTGGACAGGGGTCCCCGGGGAGCTGTTTTTT. It yields the protein CASSLAWTGVPGELFF.

In its sample, this clonotype was seen a few times. This sequence joins TRBV9 and TRBJ2-3; D is possibly TRBD1 or TRBD2 (5 bases each). The CDR3 length is 14 residues. Germline-derived CDR1 and CDR2 are SGDLS and YYNGEE. V was shortened by 1 base and J by 5 bases, with 11 bases between the two germline ends. This chain's CDR3 is CASSVRGQVDTQYF. CDR3 nucleotides: TGTGCCAGCAGCGTACGGGGCCAAGTAGATACGCAGTATTTT.

The sample holds a few counts of this clonotype. The chain is built from TRBV9 and TRBJ1-2, with D perhaps matching TRBD1 (5 bases). CDR1 and CDR2 (germline): SGDLS, YYNGEE. The V and J ends lost 4 bases and 8 bases respectively, with 15 bases between them. The CDR3 totals 13 residues. As DNA, the CDR3 is TGTGCCAGCAGCCCAGGGCCCTGGGGAGGCTACACCTTC. Protein: CASSPGPWGGYTF.

This clonotype has just a few counts. J is TRBJ2-5 and V is TRBV11-2; D is uncertain. This CDR3 region has 12 residues. In germline, CDR1 is SGHAT, CDR2 FQNNGV. V lost 4 bases to trimming and J lost 5 bases, with 8 bases between them. The CDR3 protein is CASSSTWETQYF. CDR3 nucleotides: TGTGCCAGCAGCTCAACCTGGGAGACCCAGTACTTC. Supplemented by reference TRBV11-2 and TRBJ2-5, the full variable domain reads EAGVAQSPRYKIIEKRQSVAFWCNPISGHATLYWYQQILGQGPKLLIQFQNNGVVDDSQLPKDRFSAERLKGVDSTLKIQPAKLEDSAVYLCASSSTWETQYFGPGTRLLVL.

This clonotype was seen a handful of times. CDR3 DNA: TGTGCCAGCAGTTACGTTGGGGGGACTGGAAACACCATATATTTT. The encoded protein is CASSYVGGTGNTIYF. This rearrangement joins TRBV6-5 to TRBJ1-3; D is possibly TRBD1 (5 bases). Per the germline V gene, CDR1 is MNHEY and CDR2 is SVGAGI. The CDR3 contains 15 residues. V lost 2 bases, J lost 2 bases, and 10 bases lay in between.

The chain has TRBV3-1 and TRBJ1-4; D ambiguous. This CDR3 region has 18 residues. Germline V gives CDR1 LGHDT, CDR2 YNNKEL (reference sequence). The V gene lost 2 bases and the J gene lost 5 bases, with 21 bases spanning the gap. The CDR3 DNA reads as TGTGCCAGCAGCCAACCGGCAGGAGAGGAATTGGAAAATGAAAAACTGTTTTTT. Translation gives CASSQPAGEELENEKLFF.

At least ten counts were recorded for this clonotype. The chain employs TRBV6-6 and TRBJ2-2, with a weak D call TRBD2 (7 bases). The CDR3 is 16 residues long. The ends were cut back, 4 bases at V and 7 bases at J, with 19 bases in the middle. Germline V gene sequence: CDR1 MNHNY, CDR2 SVGAGI (reference sequence). This CDR3 reads CASSSSTGGRVGELFF. CDR3 bases: TGTGCCAGCAGTTCGTCGACGGGGGGCAGGGTCGGGGAGCTGTTTTTT.

This clonotype was picked up many times. This chain joins TRBV15 and TRBJ2-3; D gene ambiguous. There are 14 residues in the CDR3. V dropped 2 bases and J dropped 3 bases, with 9 bases sitting between them. CDR1 LNHNV and CDR2 YYDKDF come from the germline V gene (reference sequence). CDR3 in DNA: TGTGCCACCAGCAGACACCGAGCGACAGATACGCAGTATTTT. This encodes CATSRHRATDTQYF.

To note about this clonotype: Germline and junction disagree at one end, which may indicate a read error. This sequence joins TRBV20-1 and TRBJ1-6, with a possible D match to TRBD1 (6 bases). This CDR3 contains 13 residues. CDR1 and CDR2 from the germline V gene are DFQATT and SNEGSKA (reference sequence). The CDR3 sequence is CSARGGVGSPLHF. In nucleotides, the CDR3 is TGCAGTGCCAGAGGGGGAGTCGGGTCACCCCTCCACTTT.

This clonotype was found many times. The DNA for the CDR3 is TGTGCCAGCAGTTACTCGGCCCGCGGTGGCGAGCAGTACTTC. Encoded protein: CASSYSARGGEQYF. The chain is built from TRBV6-2 or TRBV6-3 and TRBJ2-7; D ambiguous. Germline CDR1 is MNHEY and CDR2 is SVGEGT. Trimming removed 0 bases from V and 6 bases from J, with 12 bases in between. The CDR3 sequence is 14 residues long.

This sequence joins TRBV6-6 and TRBJ1-5; possible D gene TRBD1, 5 bases. The CDR3 sequence is 15 residues long. V lost 4 bases and J 5 bases, leaving 15 bases between the germline ends. Germline V gene sequence: CDR1 MNHNY, CDR2 SVGAGI (reference sequence). The CDR3 bases are TGTGCCAGCAGTTCCCCGGGGCAGGGTGATCAGCCCCAGCATTTT. Residues: CASSSPGQGDQPQHF.

This clonotype was found many times. V gene TRBV13 combines with J gene TRBJ1-1; D is possibly TRBD1 (6 bases). This CDR3 comprises 17 residues. Trimming left V 5 bases short and J 0 bases short, with 19 bases between. CDR1 is PRHDT, CDR2 FYEKMQ, per germline (reference sequence). CDR3 region: CASSDPGQGTMNTEAFF. The CDR3 DNA sequence: TGTGCCAGCAGCGATCCCGGGCAGGGGACCATGAACACTGAAGCTTTCTTT.

The chain carries TRBV5-4 and TRBJ1-5; 8 positions match TRBD1. The CDR3 has 14 residues. The V gene end was trimmed by 2 bases and the J gene end by 7 bases; junction bases not matched to a gene: 5. Germline CDR1 SGHNT, CDR2 YYREEE (reference sequence). The CDR3 sequence is CASSFWTGRQPQHF. Here the CDR3 DNA reads TGTGCCAGCAGCTTTTGGACAGGGCGGCAGCCCCAGCATTTT.

Worth noting for this clonotype: A read error may account for a junction end that differs from germline. The CDR3 here is CASSQDRTLGEELF. The DNA of the CDR3 is TGTGCCAGCAGCCAAGATCGGACGCTGGGGGAGGAATTATTC. The chain is built from TRBV4-2 and TRBJ1-2; a possible D gene is TRBD1 (5 bases). Germline loops: CDR1 LGHNA, CDR2 YNFKEQ. This CDR3 region has 14 residues.

This clonotype was seen ten or more times. The CDR3 DNA is TGTGCCAGCATCCCTTGGGGGGGGGCAGATACGCAGTATTTT. It is translated as CASIPWGGADTQYF. The rearrangement uses TRBV12-3 or TRBV12-4 and TRBJ2-3, with TRBD2 matching 7 bases. V dropped 7 bases and J dropped 4; count of bases not matched to a gene: 8. The CDR3 runs 14 residues.

This clonotype was detected many times. One end of the junction does not line up with germline, which may come from a read error. The chain couples TRBV7-7 to TRBJ2-1; TRBD1 matches at 9 bases. Germline V gene data show CDR1 as SSHAT and CDR2 as FNYEAQ (reference sequence). This CDR3 has 14 residues. The CDR3 sequence is CASSPRTGVNEQFF. The CDR3 DNA reads TGTGCTAGCAGCCCTAGGACAGGGGTGAATGAGCAGTTCTTC.

This rearrangement joins TRBV19 to TRBJ1-5; possibly TRBD1 for D (5 bases). V was pared by 4 bases and J by 6 bases, with 16 bases between. Germline V gene sequence: CDR1 LNHDA, CDR2 SQIVND (reference sequence). This CDR3 is 15 amino acids long. The CDR3 DNA sequence: TGTGCCAGTAGTAACCGGGCCGGGGGGGGTCAGCCCCAGCATTTT. This encodes CASSNRAGGGQPQHF.

CDR3: CASSTNLYEQYV. Here the CDR3 DNA reads TGTGCCAGCAGCACGAACCTCTACGAGCAGTACGTC. The chain couples TRBV7-9 to TRBJ2-7, with D unclear. The CDR3 is 12 amino acids. The germline gives CDR1 SEHNR, CDR2 FQNEAQ (reference sequence). Deletions cut 5 bases from V and 3 bases from J, with 8 bases between.

This clonotype was picked up many times. The chain employs TRBV12-3 or TRBV12-4 and TRBJ2-7; D gene ambiguous. The ends were cut back, 6 bases at V and 9 bases at J, with 18 bases in the middle. This CDR3 has 13 amino acids. CDR3 protein: CASSLGPDSRQYV. DNA of the CDR3: TGTGCCAGCAGCCTTGGACCCGACTCGAGGCAGTACGTC.

There are many counts of this clonotype. The chain uses TRBV5-1 and TRBJ1-1; weak D call: TRBD1 (5 bases). Germline-derived CDR1 and CDR2 are SGHRS and YFSETQ. The CDR3 contains 16 residues. V lost 4 bases, J lost 1 base, and 17 bases lay in between. The CDR3 loop reads CASSGPWGGRNTEAFF. In DNA form, the CDR3 reads TGCGCCAGCAGCGGCCCCTGGGGCGGACGGAACACTGAAGCTTTCTTT.

V is TRBV5-1 and J is TRBJ1-3; TRBD1 matches at 9 bases. Germline CDR1 and CDR2: SGHRS and YFSETQ. The CDR3 runs to 17 residues. The V segment lost 4 bases and the J segment 0 bases; nucleotides outside the gene matches: 8. The CDR3 nucleotides read TGCGCCAGCAGCCTCGCCGGGACAGGGACCTCTGGAAACACCATATATTTT. This gives the protein CASSLAGTGTSGNTIYF.

The chain joins TRBV7-9 to TRBJ1-4; D is undetermined. The V and J ends lost 0 bases and 3 bases respectively, with 2 bases between them. CDR1 and CDR2 from the germline V gene are SEHNR and FQNEAQ (reference sequence). The CDR3 loop spans 13 amino acids. CDR3 in DNA: TGTGCCAGCAGCTTAGCAGCTAATGAAAAACTGTTTTTT. It codes for CASSLAANEKLFF. Variable domain in full (rest from reference TRBV7-9 and TRBJ1-4): DTGVSQNPRHKITKRGQNVTFRCDPISEHNRLYWYRQTLGQGPEFLTYFQNEAQLEKSRLLSDRFSAERPKGSFSTLEIQRTEQGDSAMYLCASSLAANEKLFFGSGTQLSVL.

The chain carries TRBV5-1 and TRBJ1-1; D is uncertain. This CDR3 region has 11 residues. Trimming pared 2 bases from V and 10 bases from J, leaving 9 bases between. The germline V gene encodes CDR1 SGHRS and CDR2 YFSETQ. CDR3 amino acids: CASSFFVGAFF. The CDR3 DNA follows: TGCGCCAGCAGCTTTTTTGTAGGAGCTTTCTTT.

This clonotype occurred many times. The V call is TRBV6-2 or TRBV6-3, the J call TRBJ2-7, with D perhaps matching TRBD1 or TRBD2 (6 bases each). Trimming cost V 0 bases and J 5 bases, with 23 bases left between them. CDR1 and CDR2 from the germline V gene are MNHEY and SVGEGT. This CDR3 comprises 18 residues. The CDR3 DNA reads TGTGCCAGCAGTTACTCGCCAAGGCGGGACACCCCCGTGGACGAGCAGTACTTC. Protein sequence: CASSYSPRRDTPVDEQYF.

The gene calls are TRBV7-2 and TRBJ2-3; D uncertain. This CDR3 contains 15 residues. Trimming cost V 2 bases and J 4 bases, with 13 bases left between them. Per the germline V gene, CDR1 is SGHTA and CDR2 is FQGNSA. The CDR3 region is CASSLMVQRSDTQYF. In nucleotides, the CDR3 is TGTGCCAGCAGCTTAATGGTCCAACGATCAGATACGCAGTATTTT. The whole variable domain, filled in from reference TRBV7-2 and TRBJ2-3, reads GAGVSQSPSNKVTEKGKDVELRCDPISGHTALYWYRQSLGQGLEFLIYFQGNSAPDKSGLPSDRFSAERTGGSVSTLTIQRTQQEDSAVYLCASSLMVQRSDTQYFGPGTRLTVL.